The 11 T cell receptor beta chains given below trace back to one sample, sequenced in a study of breast tumors, draining lymph nodes, adjacent tissues. TCRdb re-called the multiplex PCR reads with MiXCR, one entry per CDR3 protein. Here the sample spans approximately 22,000 distinct CDR3 sequences, 45% to 65% being singletons. The sequencing input was breast tumor tissue. These receptors were collected from a female donor with breast cancer. Some clones in this sample may be carry-over from other donors' samples.

Remarks on this clonotype: An end of the junction differs from the germline gene, which may be a read error. The J gene is TRBJ1-3, the V gene TRBV27; D is perhaps TRBD1 (5 bases). The CDR3 is 14 residues long. CDR1 and CDR2 from the germline V gene are MNHEY and SMNVEV (reference sequence). The DNA for the CDR3 is TGTGTCAGCAGCTTATCAGGGCATGGAAACACCACATATTTT. Protein: CVSSLSGHGNTTYF.

This clonotype showed up many times. This chain uses TRBV6-1 with TRBJ1-5, with 8 nucleotides matching TRBD1. CDR3 length equals 16 residues. Unmatched junction bases numbered 12, after V lost 4 bases and J lost 7 bases. CDR1 is MNHNS and CDR2 is SASEGT in the germline V gene. The CDR3 loop is CASSGQGMGGSQPQHF. CDR3 nucleotides: TGTGCCAGCAGTGGACAGGGGATGGGGGGCAGCCAGCCCCAGCATTTT.

The V gene is TRBV11-1, the J gene TRBJ2-5; 11 positions agree with TRBD2. Germline V CDR1 and CDR2: SGHAT, FQDESV (reference sequence). The CDR3 length is 17 residues. J was trimmed by 3 bases and V by 5 bases; bases with no gene match: 11. This chain's CDR3 is CASSPQTSGTGKETQYF. For the CDR3, the DNA is TGTGCCAGCAGCCCCCAGACTAGCGGGACTGGAAAAGAGACCCAGTACTTC.

The chain recombines TRBV2 with TRBJ1-2; D not resolved. Trimming removed 7 bases from V and 4 bases from J, with 10 bases in between. The length of the CDR3 is 12 residues. The germline gives CDR1 SNHLY, CDR2 FYNNEI. The CDR3 coding sequence is TGTGCCAGCAACCCGTCTTCCTATGGCTACACCTTC. Its translation is CASNPSSYGYTF.

As to this clonotype: A much larger clone is a single base away; this may be a read error. V and J are TRBV7-3 and TRBJ1-1; no clear D. Germline loops: CDR1 SGHTA, CDR2 FQGTGA. The CDR3 has 15 amino acids. CDR3 DNA: TGTGCCAGCAGTCGAGGTGGGGTACTAGACACTGAAGCTCTCTTT. This translates into CASSRGGVLDTEALF.

V usage is TRBV11-3 and J usage is TRBJ1-3, with D unresolved. This CDR3 is built from 15 residues. Germline V gives CDR1 SGHNT, CDR2 YENEEA. V was shortened by 0 bases and J by 8 bases, with 14 bases between the two germline ends. The CDR3 region is CASSLEATYGYTIYF. In DNA form, the CDR3 reads TGTGCCAGCAGCTTAGAGGCAACTTATGGCTACACCATATATTTT. The full variable domain, rest sourced from reference TRBV11-3 and TRBJ1-3, is EAGVVQSPRYKIIEKKQPVAFWCNPISGHNTLYWYLQNLGQGPELLIRYENEEAVDDSQLPKDRFSAERLKGVDSTLKIQPAELGDSAVYLCASSLEATYGYTIYFGEGSWLTVV.

Details on this clonotype: This likely comes from a read error, as the CDR3 has no conserved phenylalanine or tryptophan at its end. The chain carries TRBV7-9 and TRBJ2-5, with D hard to call. CDR1 is SEHNR, CDR2 FQNEAQ, per germline (reference sequence). The CDR3 contains 14 residues. The V end lost 4 bases, the J end lost 0 bases, and 9 bases lay between the germline ends. DNA of the CDR3: TGTGCCAGCAGCTCCACAGAATACCAAGAGACCCAGTACCTC. Translation gives CASSSTEYQETQYL.

This chain uses TRBV2 with TRBJ1-4; D not resolved. The CDR3 length is 14 residues. V shed 7 bases and J shed 3 bases, with 12 bases lying between them. Per germline, CDR1 SNHLY and CDR2 FYNNEI. In DNA form, the CDR3 reads TGTGCCAGCAAGGAAGGGCTGGCTAATGAAAAACTGTTTTTT. Residues: CASKEGLANEKLFF.

Within the sample, this clonotype is medium-sized. V is TRBV6-6 and J is TRBJ2-7, with D possibly being TRBD2 (6 bases). Germline V CDR1 and CDR2: MNHNY, SVGAGI (reference sequence). V was pared by 2 bases and J by 5 bases, with 10 bases between. CDR3 length equals 13 residues. The CDR3 loop is CASSYRGGDEQYF. The CDR3 DNA is TGTGCCAGCAGTTACAGGGGCGGGGACGAGCAGTACTTC.

V usage is TRBV2 and J usage is TRBJ2-6, with 10 positions matching TRBD1. From germline, CDR1 is SNHLY and CDR2 FYNNEI. Trimming removed 6 bases from V and 1 base from J; junction bases left unmatched: 3. This CDR3 contains 16 residues. CDR3 sequence reads: CASRGQGKSGANVLTF. As DNA, the CDR3 is TGTGCCAGCAGGGGACAGGGGAAGTCTGGGGCCAACGTCCTGACTTTC.

The chain recombines TRBV19 with TRBJ2-5, with D perhaps TRBD1 (6 bases). The CDR3 spans 14 residues. Germline V gene sequence: CDR1 LNHDA, CDR2 SQIVND (reference sequence). Trimming left V 4 bases short and J 1 base short, with 10 bases between. CDR3 nucleotides: TGTGCCAGTAGTAGCAGGGGATTCCAAGAGACCCAGTACTTC. This encodes CASSSRGFQETQYF.